This T cell receptor beta chain came from a study of shared clonotypes between healthy human individuals. Study-wide findings and caveats: Naive subsets generally had larger estimated richness than memory subsets. Some clonotypes were shared by all four sorted-subset donors, while others were not shared. The non-shared ones had lower generation probabilities than the shared ones.

Libraries were prepared by immunoSEQ multiplex PCR; TCRdb keeps only in-frame clonotypes and omits some of them. The sample records about 730,000 clones, around 70% being singletons. About this clone: Its antigen is not identified.

Germline CDR1 reads SGDLS; CDR2 reads YYNGEE. The CDR3 runs to 16 residues. The trim removed 0 bases at V and 6 bases at J, leaving 7 bases unmatched. The gene calls are TRBV9 and TRBJ2-2, with 8 bases identical to TRBD2. Sequences were obtained from memory CD4+ T cells sorted from blood. The sample's subset: CD45RA-negative fraction. This TCR was sampled from a woman aged 30 to 39 in good health. DNA of the CDR3: TGTGCCAGCAGCGTAGGGGGGACTAGTTTCCCCGGGGAGCTGTTTTTT. This encodes CASSVGGTSFPGELFF.